A single T cell receptor beta chain is shown here with its context. The authors split each subset's genomic DNA evenly across several immunoSEQ plates. TCRdb keeps only in-frame clones here, not all; method: immunoSEQ multiplex PCR. The sample shows some 2,400,000 clones, approximately 94% of them seen only once. The sample belongs to a study of shared clonotypes between healthy human individuals. In the study overall: CD4 naive and CD4 memory each took three plates per donor, while CD8 naive took two and CD8 memory one.

The CDR3 covers 16 residues. Germline values: CDR1 SGHTA, CDR2 FQGNSA. Trimming shortened V by 6 bases and J by 0 bases, and 14 bases separated the two germline ends. Donors, healthy HIV-negative adults, lacked recent acute infections or vaccinations. V is TRBV7-2 and J is TRBJ2-2; possibly TRBD1 or TRBD2 for D (6 bases each). Material for sequencing was naive CD4+ T cells sorted from blood. Stated subset: CD45RA+ positively selected. The receptor comes from a man younger than 30 in good health. CDR3 in amino acids: CASRRERGANTGELFF. In DNA, the CDR3 is TGTGCCAGCAGGCGAGAGAGGGGGGCGAACACCGGGGAGCTGTTTTTT.